The 2 T cell receptor beta chains below were found in one sample sequenced in a study of beta chain features in type 1 diabetes. All of the isolated RNA was reverse transcribed, so expressed TCRB transcripts were sequenced. Assay: immunoSEQ multiplex PCR; the TCRdb copy retains only in-frame clones and omits some. The data hold around 500,000 clones, with over 25% observed a single time. Sequencing input: naive CD4+ T cells from blood. These receptors all stem from a man between 18 and 29 years old in good health.

The gene calls are TRBV2 and TRBJ2-3; 10 positions agree with TRBD2. Germline-derived CDR1 and CDR2 are SNHLY and FYNNEI. The length of the CDR3 is 15 residues. With 6 bases clipped from V and 6 bases from J, the junction kept 9 bases outside the gene matches. CDR3 in DNA: TGTGCCAGCAGGGACCTAGCGGGAGAGTGGGATACGCAGTATTTT. This translates into CASRDLAGEWDTQYF.

The rearrangement links TRBV2 to TRBJ2-5, with 11 bases lining up with TRBD2. This CDR3 has 15 residues. Trimming took 3 bases from V and 4 from J; bases not matched to a gene: 4. Per germline, CDR1 SNHLY and CDR2 FYNNEI. CDR3: CASSDTGLAGETQYF. CDR3 coding DNA: TGTGCCAGCAGTGATACCGGACTAGCGGGAGAGACCCAGTACTTC.